A selection of T cell receptor beta chains follows, all from one sample in a study of blood T cell repertoires in COVID-19. The method was immunoSEQ multiplex PCR; TCRdb's version includes in-frame clones alone and lacks a portion of them. Here the sample spans 350,000 to 450,000 clones, roughly nine tenths being singletons. Sequenced input: PBMCs or T cells enriched from blood (not recorded which). The receptors here all came from a woman in her thirties or forties who had been exposed to COVID-19. CDR3s include the opening cysteine and the closing phenylalanine or tryptophan. Size is stated for part of the rows, as once, few or many counts, or as a class when the clone is expanded.

cdr3_aa j_call clone_size v_call
CASSSSGTSTDTQYF TRBJ2-3 - TRBV27
CASSSPRGAGGYTF TRBJ1-2 - TRBV11-2
CASTPTGQMNTEAFF TRBJ1-1 once TRBV19
CASSPYRVNTEAFF TRBJ1-1 - TRBV5-1
CASGGQGAISEAFF TRBJ1-1 - TRBV2
CASSQGRTGNSPLHF TRBJ1-6 - TRBV3-1/TRBV3-2
CASSLVTGWNTEAFF TRBJ1-1 - TRBV5-1
CASSEGHGVRVEQYF TRBJ2-7 - TRBV6-1
CASSWGDRAYGYTF TRBJ1-2 - TRBV6-5
CASGLPESDRGRGEQYF TRBJ2-7 - TRBV12-5
CASSPTGPTVPNQPQHF TRBJ1-5 - TRBV5-5
CASRHIKPGENTIYF TRBJ1-3 - TRBV7-8
CASSSSGSGSHEQYF TRBJ2-7 few TRBV7-9
CASRRQGLVYGYTF TRBJ1-2 - TRBV19
CASSLGTSGGVSSYNEQFF TRBJ2-1 - TRBV5-1
CASSSGRGLNTEAFF TRBJ1-1 - TRBV13
CASSDPRAEKLFF TRBJ1-4 once TRBV2
CASSLFGTGYNSPLHF TRBJ1-6 - TRBV2
CASSFRPYRGLYYGYTF TRBJ1-2 - TRBV27
CATYPLDRAHGYTF TRBJ1-2 - TRBV19
CASSSGQGRSHIQYF TRBJ2-4 once TRBV5-1
CSVASAPYEQYF TRBJ2-7 - TRBV29-1
CASLTGKGGNQPQHF TRBJ1-5 - TRBV6-5
CASSAFGGVSGGYTF TRBJ1-2 - TRBV7-9
CSAKQGYEQYF TRBJ2-7 - TRBV20-1
CASSFGGFNSPLHF TRBJ1-6 - TRBV27
CATSDGDRAPAETQYF TRBJ2-5 - TRBV24-1
CASSLYARLELETQYF TRBJ2-5 - TRBV7-9
CASSILAGDRYSNEQFF TRBJ2-1 - TRBV5-1
CASSFSTGAGNQPQHF TRBJ1-5 - TRBV7-2
CASSLVIDEKLFF TRBJ1-4 - TRBV3-1/TRBV3-2
CASSQVLGVREQFF TRBJ2-1 - TRBV4-3
CAWDRGEPQFF TRBJ2-1 - TRBV30
CASSSWGGTGLIGELFF TRBJ2-2 - TRBV27
CASSEPTTSGFYNEQFF TRBJ2-1 - TRBV25-1
CASSNSRGYTF TRBJ1-2 - TRBV6-2/TRBV6-3
CATNRGGDYGYTF TRBJ1-2 - TRBV19
CASSLSGSGRHNEQFF TRBJ2-1 - TRBV7-3
CASSRIRTSGRLNEQFF TRBJ2-1 - TRBV7-2
CASSHKQGEGYTF TRBJ1-2 many TRBV18
CASSFREGPMNTEAFF TRBJ1-1 - TRBV7-2
CASSLKYRGTPGNTIYF TRBJ1-3 - TRBV7-2
CASSIRVVQPQHF TRBJ1-5 - TRBV19
CASSRGGTGSDSPLHF TRBJ1-6 few TRBV27
CASSFQGYNEQFF TRBJ2-1 - TRBV27
CAWSVLKTEAFF TRBJ1-1 - TRBV30
CAAPGHPNTGELFF TRBJ2-2 - TRBV7-9
CASSYEAGSNTGELFF TRBJ2-2 - TRBV6-2/TRBV6-3
CASSQSGRGGQPQHF TRBJ1-5 - TRBV16
CASSLGRGGGPYEQYF TRBJ2-7 few TRBV5-1
CASSNTVQQFF TRBJ2-1 - TRBV12-3/TRBV12-4